Listed here is a single T cell receptor beta chain. Its binding antigen is unknown. No much larger clonotype is one base removed from it; base qualities were not supplied. The data were obtained in a study of shared clonotypes between healthy human individuals (TCRdb year 2020). With respect to the entire study: The cohort included three men and a couple of women between 18 and 49 years of age. For each donor, CD4 naive and CD4 memory were each run on three plates, CD8 naive on two plates, and CD8 memory on one plate. To estimate repertoire size and how much clonotype sharing occurs between individuals, the study deeply sequenced the blood TCR repertoires of roughly 5 healthy adults. Different laboratories and diverse techniques were used to prepare libraries and sequence TCR repertoires, to increase sequencing depth and limit assay-specific biases. Each donor's leukapheresis produced roughly between roughly 0.9 and 9 billion PBMCs.

Healthy HIV-negative adults with no recently reported acute infections or vaccinations were included as donors. Only Caucasian adults living in Nashville, Tennessee, USA were represented among the donors. CD4+ T cells were enriched by magnetic negative selection, after which naive cells were positively selected on CD45RA and the negative fraction was taken as the memory subset. Blood was obtained by leukapheresis, after which PBMCs were separated by Ficoll-Histopaque density gradient centrifugation and cryopreserved in liquid nitrogen vapor phase. Analytical flow cytometry was used to check the purity and quantity of each magnetically sorted T cell population. Genomic DNA was isolated from each sorted fraction and quantified by UV absorbance on a Nanodrop 2000c. On the study overall, not on this receptor specifically: When several donors were compared, the shared fraction of clonotypes was about 5.4% for naive CD4, 3.5% to 4% for naive CD8, 2.3% for memory CD4, and 0.35% to 0.4% for memory CD8. Clonotypes shared by all four sorted-subset donors showed higher generation probabilities than non-shared clonotypes. Because the study included only a small number of donors, the genetic and exposure-history diversity represented was limited. Sampling was restricted to blood, and TCR repertoires in tissues likely differ from the TCR repertoires found in blood. Incomplete sequencing was indicated by rarefaction of sorted-subset datasets, despite the large sequencing depth. Pairwise subsampling led to the expectation that sequencing depth would affect the degree of clonotype sharing among donors. Naive subsets generally had larger estimated clonotype richness than memory subsets.

Using the deep immunoSEQ assay, multiplex PCR amplified TCR CDR3 regions from genomic DNA. For each cell subset, the extracted genomic DNA was distributed evenly across all wells of several immunoSEQ 96-well plates, and each plate served as one replicate. For sorted subsets, around 200 ng genomic DNA, equal to tens of thousands of T cell genomes, was loaded into each replicate PCR. Purified libraries were measured with a Qubit 3.0 fluorometer, size-checked on a Bioanalyzer 2100, and measured again with the KAPA Library Quantification kit. Each immunoSEQ 96-well plate was sequenced on its own single-read 150-cycle Illumina NextSeq 550 flow cell. On the study's bioinformatics: Because only junctional sequences without quality scores were contained in the immunoSEQ output, filtering matching that applied to full-length reads could not be performed. Sequences were annotated with PyIR, a Python wrapper for IgBLAST v1.9, using IMGT germline references to assign V/J genes and CDR3. Reads with weak V/J assignments (E-value above 1e-6), missing CDR3, stop codons, out-of-frame junctions, or ambiguous translated residues were removed. V3J clonotypes were defined as sequences sharing an identical inferred V gene, J gene, and CDR3 amino acid sequence. To compute the percentage overlap between repertoires, the number of shared unique clonotypes was divided by the size of the smaller repertoire. Repertoire richness was assessed with RTK rarefaction, the Chao1 estimator, and Recon v2.1 estimates of unobserved clonotypes. OLGA was used to compute generation probabilities for all TCRbeta clonotypes that the gDNA method yielded from a few donors. TCRdb holds this immuneACCESS table with in-frame rearrangements only. Some clones are missing; in checked studies, unresolved V genes explain under half, and the rest has no known cause. That table is the source of V, J and clone size, and D and trimming were worked out from the DNA. The sample yields fewer than 3 million clones; around 90% were counted once. The ten biggest clones cover 0.3% to 0.45% of the sample.

The germline V gene specifies MDHEN as CDR1 and SYDVKM as CDR2. V lost 3 bases and J lost 2 bases; the stretch between them is 10 bases long. From cysteine to phenylalanine, the CDR3 is 14 amino acids long. The sequence is cut down to CDR3 DNA, 42 bases in frame from base 1. The sequence was collected from a young man in good health. Some clones in this sample may be carry-over from other donors' samples. The material sequenced was naive CD4+ T cells from PBMCs. The cell subset or site label, as the study defines it: CD45RA+ positively selected. The sequence links TRBV28 to TRBJ2-5; no confident D gene assignment can be made. The DNA reads TGTGCCAGCAGTTTGGGTAGAGTTCAAGAGACCCAGTACTTC. Translated, this gives CASSLGRVQETQYF.